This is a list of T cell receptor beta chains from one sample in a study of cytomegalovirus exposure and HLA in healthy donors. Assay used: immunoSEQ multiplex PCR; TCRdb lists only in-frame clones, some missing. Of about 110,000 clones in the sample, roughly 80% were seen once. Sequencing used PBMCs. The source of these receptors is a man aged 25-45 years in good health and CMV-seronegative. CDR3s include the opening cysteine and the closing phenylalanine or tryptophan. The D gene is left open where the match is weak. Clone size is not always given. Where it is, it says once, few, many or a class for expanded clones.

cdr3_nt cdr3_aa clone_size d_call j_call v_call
TGTGCCAGCACCTCACAGGGATCGAATAATTCACCCCTCCACTTT CASTSQGSNNSPLHF - - TRBJ1-6 TRBV2
TGTGCCAGCAGTGGGCGGGTCTACCTTAACTATGGCTACACCTTC CASSGRVYLNYGYTF - - TRBJ1-2 TRBV25-1
TGCGCCAGCAGCTTGGGCCTCCGGGACAGGACTCTCTACGAGCAGTACTTC CASSLGLRDRTLYEQYF - TRBD1 TRBJ2-7 TRBV5-1
TGTGCCAGCAGCTCCCTGGCAGGGGCCAGCTATGGCTACACCTTC CASSSLAGASYGYTF - - TRBJ1-2 TRBV7-8
TGTGCCAGCAGCCCTAGCGGTCACTACGAGCAGTACTTC CASSPSGHYEQYF - TRBD2 TRBJ2-7 TRBV5-4
TGTGCCAGCAGTTTGGGGCAGGGGAGAGGCTACACCTTC CASSLGQGRGYTF few - TRBJ1-2 TRBV27
TGCGCCAGCAGCAGGTCCGGGACAAGAACCCAGTACTTC CASSRSGTRTQYF - - TRBJ2-5 TRBV5-1
TGTGCCAGCAGCCAACTCGCTTCCGGGGGGACCCAGTACTTC CASSQLASGGTQYF - - TRBJ2-5 TRBV11-3
TGTGCCAGCAGCCGGACTAGCGAAGAGCAGTTCTTC CASSRTSEEQFF - TRBD2 TRBJ2-1 TRBV4-2
TGTGCCAGGACGATACAGGGCCCCAATCAGCCCCAGCATTTT CARTIQGPNQPQHF - - TRBJ1-5 TRBV9
TGTGCCAGCAGCGTAGCAGGGCCCCTCAATGAGCAGTTCTTC CASSVAGPLNEQFF - - TRBJ2-1 TRBV9
TGTGCCAGCAGTGACAGGGGGAGGAGGAGTGAAGCTTTCTTT CASSDRGRRSEAFF - TRBD1 TRBJ1-1 TRBV6-1
TGTGCCAGCAGTCCCCGTCGGCAAGAGACCCAGTACTTC CASSPRRQETQYF - - TRBJ2-5 TRBV27
TGTGCCAGCAGCGCTAGCGGGGGGCACGACACCGGGGAGCTGTTTTTT CASSASGGHDTGELFF - TRBD2 TRBJ2-2 TRBV9
TGTGCCAGCAGCAACCCGCAGGAAGCGGGCCGCAATGAGCAGTTCTTC CASSNPQEAGRNEQFF - - TRBJ2-1 TRBV21-1
TGTGCCAGTAGTATGACAGGGGCCAATCAGCCCCAGCATTTT CASSMTGANQPQHF - TRBD1 TRBJ1-5 TRBV19
TGTGCCAGCAGTCTATCCCTTAATCAGCCCCAGCATTTT CASSLSLNQPQHF - - TRBJ1-5 TRBV27
TGTGCCAGCAGTGACCCACCGGGACAGAGAAACACTGAAGCTTTCTTT CASSDPPGQRNTEAFF - TRBD1 TRBJ1-1 TRBV6-1
TGTGCCAGCAGCCAAGACAGGGGGGGCACCGGGGAGCTGTTTTTT CASSQDRGGTGELFF - TRBD1 TRBJ2-2 TRBV13
TGCGCCAGCAGCTTGGTGGACTCAGGAGGGACCCAGTACTTC CASSLVDSGGTQYF - - TRBJ2-5 TRBV5-1
TGTGCCAGCTCATGGACAGACTACGAGCAGTACTTC CASSWTDYEQYF - - TRBJ2-7 TRBV18
TGCGCCAGCAAACCGGGGGGGGTAACAGATACGCAGTATTTT CASKPGGVTDTQYF - TRBD2 TRBJ2-3 TRBV5-1
TGTGCCAGCAGCTCCGGAGCCGAAGCTTTCTTT CASSSGAEAFF few - TRBJ1-1 TRBV7-3
TGTGCCAGCAGCTTACCGGGGGTGAGGGAAAAACTGTTTTTT CASSLPGVREKLFF - - TRBJ1-4 TRBV7-9